This is a list of T cell receptor beta chains from one sample in a study of T cells after yellow fever vaccination. A single record per CDR3 protein comes from TCRdb applying MiXCR to the 5' RACE reads. The sample consists of 450,000 to 600,000 distinct CDR3 sequences, roughly 17% of them appearing once. This material consisted of PBMCs, taken about 5 days after the first yellow fever vaccination. Receptors were obtained from a man in his late teens or twenties who received the YFV17D yellow fever vaccine. Each CDR3 is given with its conserved first and last residue. Fields, in order: clone size, D gene, J gene, V gene, CDR3 DNA, CDR3 protein. A D gene is named only where the DNA matches it firmly. Rows may omit the clone size; those that give it use once, few, many or a size class.

>few|TRBD2|TRBJ2-5|TRBV5-6
TGTGCCAGCAGCTTGGCCTCGCCGGGGGGCCAAGAGACCCAGTACTTC
CASSLASPGGQETQYF
>NA|NA|TRBJ2-3|TRBV30
TGTGCCTGTCCTGGTAGCCCAGGGAAGGGCACAGATACGCAGTATTTT
CACPGSPGKGTDTQYF
>NA|NA|TRBJ2-3|TRBV27
TGTGCCAGCAGTACGGCTATTGGCACAGATACGCAGTATTTT
CASSTAIGTDTQYF
>NA|NA|TRBJ2-1|TRBV21-1
TGTGCCAGCAGCAAACAAGAGGGGCGGGACGAGCAGTTCTTC
CASSKQEGRDEQFF
>NA|NA|TRBJ2-1|TRBV19
TGTGCCAGTAGTAAAAGGTGGGGGGATGGGAATGAGCAGTTCTTC
CASSKRWGDGNEQFF
>NA|TRBD2|TRBJ2-1|TRBV20-1
TGCTTTGCTAGAGATTGGGCGGGGGGTCGCGCGCAGCAGTTCTTC
CFARDWAGGRAQQFF
>few|NA|TRBJ2-1|TRBV7-3
TGTGCCAGCAGCCCCGCTCTTGCAGCCCGACCTTTAGAGCAGTTCTTC
CASSPALAARPLEQFF
>few|NA|TRBJ1-1|TRBV12-3/TRBV12-4
TGTGCCAGCAGTTTAAGGTCGGGGAGCATGAACACTGAAGCTTTCTTT
CASSLRSGSMNTEAFF
>NA|TRBD1|TRBJ2-3|TRBV7-2
TGTGCCACTACACAGGGGGGAGCTAGCACAGATACGCAGTATTTT
CATTQGGASTDTQYF
>few|NA|TRBJ2-2|TRBV4-3
TGCGCCAGCAGCCAAGAACCCCCCGCAGGGGCTTGGACCGGGGAGCTGTTTTTT
CASSQEPPAGAWTGELFF
>once|NA|TRBJ1-5|TRBV6-5
TGTGCCAGCGGCTCTCCGGGTGGGCCCCAGCATTTT
CASGSPGGPQHF
>NA|TRBD2|TRBJ2-1|TRBV19
TGTGCCAGTAGTATGGTAGCGGGGGGCTTTAATGAGCAGTTCTTC
CASSMVAGGFNEQFF
>many|NA|TRBJ1-4|TRBV7-9
TGTGCCAGCAGCTCCCGCGGGGAAAAACTGTTTTTT
CASSSRGEKLFF
>NA|NA|TRBJ1-2|TRBV6-5
TGTGCCAGCAGTTACGGACGAGGCTACACCTTC
CASSYGRGYTF
>NA|TRBD1|TRBJ1-5|TRBV19
TGTGCCAGTAGTGAGGGGGCCCAGCCCCAGCATTTT
CASSEGAQPQHF
>few|NA|TRBJ2-7|TRBV27
TGTGCCAGCAGAACTCAGGGGGGAAACGAGCAGTACTTC
CASRTQGGNEQYF
>NA|TRBD2|TRBJ2-1|TRBV29-1
TGCAGCGCCTCAACAAGGACTAGCGGGGCCGAGCAGTTCTTC
CSASTRTSGAEQFF
>NA|NA|TRBJ1-1|TRBV11-2
TGTGCCAGCAGCTTATTCGCCTTCCTCGGAAATCGGGGGGTCAAAACTGAAGCTTTCTTT
CASSLFAFLGNRGVKTEAFF
>few|NA|TRBJ1-1|TRBV7-2
TGTGCCAGCACCGAATACTCGACGTCTCACACTGAAGCTTTCTTT
CASTEYSTSHTEAFF
>few|NA|TRBJ2-4|TRBV6-1
TGTGCCAGCAGTGACCGAGGGAACCCCAAAAACATTCAGTACTTC
CASSDRGNPKNIQYF
>NA|NA|TRBJ2-1|TRBV7-9
TGTGCCAGCAGCTCATCGACGGGCTGGACGCGGTTCTTC
CASSSSTGWTRFF
>NA|NA|TRBJ2-2|TRBV12-3/TRBV12-4
TGTGCCAGCAGTACAATGAACACCGGGGAGCTGTTTTTT
CASSTMNTGELFF
>few|NA|TRBJ1-2|TRBV5-6
TGTGCCAGCGCCCCGGACCGTTATGGCTACACCTTC
CASAPDRYGYTF
>many|NA|TRBJ2-1|TRBV7-2
TGTGCCAGCAGCTTAGCCCGGGGCTACAATGAGCAGTTCTTC
CASSLARGYNEQFF
>NA|NA|TRBJ2-5|TRBV10-3
TGTGCCATCAGCCTGACGGAGCACAATAAAGAGACCCAGTACTTC
CAISLTEHNKETQYF
>NA|NA|TRBJ1-2|TRBV28
TGTGCCAGCAGGACTTCGACAGCTCTATCCCACTATGGCTACACCTTC
CASRTSTALSHYGYTF
>NA|NA|TRBJ1-2|TRBV20-1
TGCAGTGGGCGGGGGATGAGGGGCACATCTGGCTACACCTTC
CSGRGMRGTSGYTF
>NA|NA|TRBJ2-1|TRBV20-1
TGCAGTGCTAGAGATTATGGGACGGTCTCCTACAATGAGCAGTTCTTC
CSARDYGTVSYNEQFF
>few|NA|TRBJ2-4|TRBV11-2
TGTGCCAGCAGCTCGGCCCTAATAGCCAAAAACATTCAGTACTTC
CASSSALIAKNIQYF
>few|NA|TRBJ1-4|TRBV12-3/TRBV12-4
TGTGCCAGCGGACCGAGTGGACAGCCAACTAATGAAAAACTGTTTTTT
CASGPSGQPTNEKLFF
>few|NA|TRBJ2-3|TRBV20-1
TGCAGTGCTAGAGGGACGACTAGCACAGATACGCAGTATTTT
CSARGTTSTDTQYF
>many|TRBD2|TRBJ2-1|TRBV12-3/TRBV12-4
TGTGCCAGCAGTTGGAGAGCGGGGAGCTCCTACAATGAGCAGTTCTTC
CASSWRAGSSYNEQFF
>few|NA|TRBJ1-6|TRBV12-3/TRBV12-4
TGTGCCAGCTCTACTCTCTCCGGGATCTCACCCCTCCACTTT
CASSTLSGISPLHF
>NA|NA|TRBJ2-1|TRBV11-2
TGTGCCAGCAGCGGCCGGGTCCTGCAGACAATCTTC
CASSGRVLQTIF
>few|NA|TRBJ1-3|TRBV6-1
TGTGCCAGCGATGACACCGGGGGCTCTGGAAACACCATATATTTT
CASDDTGGSGNTIYF
>many|NA|TRBJ1-5|TRBV4-1
TGCGCCAGCAGCCAAGTTTGGCCCACGACGCGCTCCAGGGTCAATCAGCCCCAGCATTTT
CASSQVWPTTRSRVNQPQHF
>few|NA|TRBJ2-7|TRBV2
TGTGCCAGCAGTGATCCTCTCCGATCTTCCTACGAGCAGTACTTC
CASSDPLRSSYEQYF
>few|TRBD2|TRBJ2-1|TRBV9
TGTGCCAGCAGCTTGCGGGGGGTGCAGTTCTTC
CASSLRGVQFF
>NA|NA|TRBJ1-2|TRBV5-4
TGTGCCAGCAGCACGGACCGGGTTGGCTACACCTTC
CASSTDRVGYTF
>NA|NA|TRBJ2-3|TRBV13
TGTGCCAGCACGTACAGGGGGGGGGCTACAGATACGCAGTATTTT
CASTYRGGATDTQYF
>NA|NA|TRBJ2-5|TRBV4-1
TGCGCCAGCAGCCAAGGGCCGCTACAAGAGACCCAGTACTTC
CASSQGPLQETQYF
>few|TRBD2|TRBJ2-7|TRBV12-3/TRBV12-4
TGTGCCAGCAGTCTTGGACTAGCGGGGGCCCTTCTCGAGCAGTACTTC
CASSLGLAGALLEQYF
>NA|NA|TRBJ2-1|TRBV20-1
TGCAGTGCTAGTCCTTCCAGAAACGCTTACAATGAGCAGTTCTTC
CSASPSRNAYNEQFF
>NA|NA|TRBJ2-3|TRBV27
TGTGCCAGCAGTTCTAGGGGCATAAGAGATACGCAGTATTTT
CASSSRGIRDTQYF